This T cell receptor (beta chain) emerged from a study of shared clonotypes between healthy human individuals. This table comes from immunoSEQ multiplex PCR, and its TCRdb copy is limited to in-frame clones, with some not included. The sample lists about 1.5 million clones; more than 95% were seen once. CDR3 size: 15 residues. V was trimmed by 4 bases and J by 1 base, leaving 11 bases between them. CDR1 and CDR2 from the germline V gene are LNHDA and SQIVND (reference sequence). V and J are TRBV19 and TRBJ1-5; D not resolved. Sequenced input: naive CD4+ T cells sorted from blood. The subset denotes: CD45RA+ positively selected. This receptor was taken from a young man in good health. The CDR3 loop reads CASSTYEGSNQPQHF. DNA for the CDR3: TGTGCCAGTAGTACCTACGAAGGGAGCAATCAGCCCCAGCATTTT.